The clone carrying this T cell receptor beta chain was counted between two and nine times. The data were obtained in a study of TIL therapy for anti-PD-1-resistant metastatic lung cancer. Trimming removed 0 bases from V and 6 bases from J, with 15 bases in between. Germline loops: CDR1 MNHEY, CDR2 SMNVEV (reference sequence). This CDR3 region has 17 residues. Time point denoted: pre-treatment sample, taken before nivolumab and TIL therapy. This was the immunoSEQ v3 assay. Generated by immunoSEQ multiplex PCR, the TCRdb table keeps only in-frame clones and is missing some. The sample shows some 20,000 clones, over 60% of them seen only once.

V gene TRBV27 combines with J gene TRBJ1-6, with unresolved D. Sample: blood, taken at baseline. This TCR was recovered from a person between 25 and 79 years old with non-small cell lung cancer. The CDR3 nucleotides read TGTGCCAGCAGTTTATCGACTCTTCCTTTATTTAATTCACCCCTCCACTTT. This gives the protein CASSLSTLPLFNSPLHF.